The clone carrying this T cell receptor beta chain is a singleton in its sample. Antigen: not known. The record originates from a study of post-analysis software for immune sequencing data. As for the study in general: The patients showed relapsing-remitting, secondary progressive and progressive-relapsing multiple sclerosis courses. Study-level points and caveats: TRBV segments more frequent in patients than in controls numbered a few and included TRBV5-6, TRBV5-1 and TRBV20-1. With F measure, samples from one preparation batch clustered together strongly. Those with multiple sclerosis, the patient group, showed significantly lower normalized Chao1 diversity than controls.

The CDR3 runs to 13 residues. Germline lookup yields CDR1 SQVTM and CDR2 ANQGSEA. V lost 5 bases and J lost 5; bases outside the gene matches: 5. cDNA libraries of TCR beta carried unique molecular identifiers. When roughly 0.9 to 10 million T cells were used, they gave some 520,000 cDNA molecules. MiXCR, applied by TCRdb to the PCR reads, yields one record per CDR3 protein. Seen here are approximately 460,000 distinct CDR3 sequences, around 40% observed once, and the top ten hold 12%. The sample comprised blood. This sequence joins TRBV29-1 and TRBJ2-1, with 8 bases fitting TRBD2. The source of this sequence is a girl aged 10 to 17 with multiple sclerosis. The CDR3 here is CSVSGSAHNEQFF. The CDR3 DNA sequence: TGCAGCGTTAGCGGGAGCGCCCACAATGAGCAGTTCTTC.